The rows below give T cell receptor beta chains drawn from one sample of a study of brain T cells in children with intractable seizures. Clones were read by immunoSEQ multiplex PCR, and TCRdb kept only the in-frame ones, dropping some. In the table there are about 320,000 clones, about 94% of which are singletons. The source material was peripheral blood, sampled more than 4 months after surgery. The receptors originated from a boy younger than two with tuberous sclerosis and intractable seizures. CDR3s include the opening cysteine and the closing phenylalanine or tryptophan. The order of the fields is J gene, V gene, clone size, D gene, CDR3 protein, CDR3 DNA. The D gene is left open where the match is weak. Expanded clones are given a class, and other clones once, few, many or no size at all.

J gene: TRBJ1-1
V gene: TRBV7-9
clone size: .
D gene: .
CDR3 protein: CASSLAKETAFF
CDR3 DNA: TGTGCCAGCAGCTTAGCGAAGGAGACGGCTTTCTTT

J gene: TRBJ1-2
V gene: TRBV2
clone size: once
D gene: .
CDR3 protein: CASRQSYGYTF
CDR3 DNA: TGTGCCAGCAGGCAATCGTATGGCTACACCTTC

J gene: TRBJ2-2
V gene: TRBV7-2
clone size: once
D gene: .
CDR3 protein: CASSPPGSGELFF
CDR3 DNA: TGTGCCAGCAGCCCCCCCGGGTCCGGGGAGCTGTTTTTT

J gene: TRBJ1-1
V gene: TRBV4-2
clone size: .
D gene: .
CDR3 protein: CASSQAGVGNTEAFF
CDR3 DNA: TGTGCCAGCAGCCAAGCGGGGGTAGGGAACACTGAAGCTTTCTTT

J gene: TRBJ2-7
V gene: TRBV2
clone size: .
D gene: .
CDR3 protein: CASSDRFTYEQYF
CDR3 DNA: TGTGCCAGCAGTGATCGTTTTACCTACGAGCAGTACTTC

J gene: TRBJ1-1
V gene: TRBV19
clone size: .
D gene: .
CDR3 protein: CASMDIGRFTEAFF
CDR3 DNA: TGTGCCAGTATGGACATAGGGCGCTTCACTGAAGCTTTCTTT

J gene: TRBJ1-2
V gene: TRBV30
clone size: .
D gene: .
CDR3 protein: CAWSAAGGYGYTF
CDR3 DNA: TGTGCCTGGAGTGCGGCAGGAGGCTATGGCTACACCTTC

J gene: TRBJ2-7
V gene: TRBV5-1
clone size: .
D gene: .
CDR3 protein: CASSFPGSRDSSPYEQYF
CDR3 DNA: TGCGCCAGCAGCTTCCCCGGTTCGCGGGACTCCTCCCCCTACGAGCAGTACTTC

J gene: TRBJ1-2
V gene: TRBV4-1
clone size: .
D gene: TRBD1
CDR3 protein: CASSQGAGQGYGYTF
CDR3 DNA: TGCGCCAGCAGCCAAGGCGCGGGACAGGGCTATGGCTACACCTTC

J gene: TRBJ1-3
V gene: TRBV7-6
clone size: .
D gene: .
CDR3 protein: CASTLGGAGNTIYF
CDR3 DNA: TGTGCCAGCACCCTGGGGGGGGCTGGAAACACCATATATTTT

J gene: TRBJ1-3
V gene: TRBV10-3
clone size: .
D gene: .
CDR3 protein: CAISEVLNPGNTIYF
CDR3 DNA: TGTGCCATCAGTGAAGTCCTTAACCCTGGAAACACCATATATTTT

J gene: TRBJ1-1
V gene: TRBV5-6
clone size: .
D gene: .
CDR3 protein: CASSLEGNTEAFF
CDR3 DNA: TGTGCCAGCAGCTTGGAAGGGAACACTGAAGCTTTCTTT

J gene: TRBJ2-5
V gene: TRBV24-1
clone size: .
D gene: .
CDR3 protein: CATRTQETQYF
CDR3 DNA: TGTGCCACCAGGACTCAAGAGACCCAGTACTTC

J gene: TRBJ1-2
V gene: TRBV7-3
clone size: .
D gene: .
CDR3 protein: CASSPSTGYGYTF
CDR3 DNA: TGTGCCAGCAGCCCATCAACAGGTTATGGCTACACCTTC

J gene: TRBJ2-7
V gene: TRBV11-1
clone size: once
D gene: TRBD2
CDR3 protein: CASSWTSGSVYEQYF
CDR3 DNA: TGTGCCAGCAGCTGGACTAGCGGGAGCGTATACGAGCAGTACTTC

J gene: TRBJ2-5
V gene: TRBV7-9
clone size: .
D gene: TRBD1
CDR3 protein: CASSSLRDRVETQYF
CDR3 DNA: TGTGCCAGCAGCTCCCTCCGGGACAGGGTTGAGACCCAGTACTTC

J gene: TRBJ2-7
V gene: TRBV3-1/TRBV3-2
clone size: .
D gene: .
CDR3 protein: CASSQLFSVEQYF
CDR3 DNA: TGTGCCAGCAGCCAACTTTTTTCGGTGGAGCAGTACTTC

J gene: TRBJ1-1
V gene: TRBV30
clone size: .
D gene: .
CDR3 protein: CAWRVDRPEAFF
CDR3 DNA: TGTGCCTGGAGGGTTGATCGGCCTGAAGCTTTCTTT

J gene: TRBJ2-3
V gene: TRBV5-1
clone size: .
D gene: .
CDR3 protein: CASSLGWNTDTQYF
CDR3 DNA: TGCGCCAGCAGCTTAGGCTGGAACACAGATACGCAGTATTTT

J gene: TRBJ2-3
V gene: TRBV6-4
clone size: .
D gene: TRBD1
CDR3 protein: CASQHRGADTQYF
CDR3 DNA: TGTGCCAGCCAACACAGGGGGGCAGATACGCAGTATTTT

J gene: TRBJ2-6
V gene: TRBV5-1
clone size: .
D gene: .
CDR3 protein: CASSLWRLSSGANVLTF
CDR3 DNA: TGCGCCAGCAGCTTGTGGCGCTTAAGCTCTGGGGCCAACGTCCTGACTTTC

J gene: TRBJ2-2
V gene: TRBV5-1
clone size: .
D gene: TRBD2
CDR3 protein: CASSLLAGGNTGELFF
CDR3 DNA: TGCGCCAGCAGCTTACTAGCGGGAGGGAACACCGGGGAGCTGTTTTTT

J gene: TRBJ2-7
V gene: TRBV27
clone size: .
D gene: .
CDR3 protein: CASSSLMGEQYF
CDR3 DNA: TGTGCCAGCAGTTCTCTAATGGGCGAGCAGTACTTC

J gene: TRBJ2-1
V gene: TRBV5-6
clone size: .
D gene: TRBD2
CDR3 protein: CASSSSGSRNEQFF
CDR3 DNA: TGTGCCAGCAGCTCTAGCGGGAGTAGGAATGAGCAGTTCTTC

J gene: TRBJ2-3
V gene: TRBV7-9
clone size: .
D gene: .
CDR3 protein: CASSSELADTQYF
CDR3 DNA: TGTGCCAGCAGCTCGGAGCTGGCAGATACGCAGTATTTT

J gene: TRBJ2-7
V gene: TRBV3-1/TRBV3-2
clone size: .
D gene: .
CDR3 protein: CASSLLGDPTYEQYF
CDR3 DNA: TGTGCCAGCAGCCTGCTAGGAGATCCTACCTACGAGCAGTACTTC

J gene: TRBJ2-2
V gene: TRBV27
clone size: .
D gene: TRBD1
CDR3 protein: CASSLHPAAGTGPTGELFF
CDR3 DNA: TGTGCCAGCAGTTTGCATCCTGCCGCCGGGACAGGCCCCACCGGGGAGCTGTTTTTT

J gene: TRBJ2-2
V gene: TRBV19
clone size: .
D gene: TRBD2
CDR3 protein: CASSIREVNTGELFF
CDR3 DNA: TGTGCCAGTAGTATACGGGAGGTGAACACCGGGGAGCTGTTTTTT

J gene: TRBJ2-2
V gene: TRBV2
clone size: .
D gene: TRBD1
CDR3 protein: CASSRDRDTGELFF
CDR3 DNA: TGTGCCAGCAGTCGGGACAGGGACACCGGGGAGCTGTTTTTT

J gene: TRBJ1-5
V gene: TRBV10-3
clone size: .
D gene: .
CDR3 protein: CAISESGDSNQPQHF
CDR3 DNA: TGTGCCATCAGTGAGTCAGGGGACAGCAATCAGCCCCAGCATTTT

J gene: TRBJ1-2
V gene: TRBV30
clone size: .
D gene: .
CDR3 protein: CAWTPPGVAGYTF
CDR3 DNA: TGTGCCTGGACCCCTCCCGGGGTGGCTGGCTACACCTTC

J gene: TRBJ2-1
V gene: TRBV12-5
clone size: .
D gene: .
CDR3 protein: CASGLVLGSNEQFF
CDR3 DNA: TGTGCTAGTGGTTTGGTACTAGGTTCCAATGAGCAGTTCTTC

J gene: TRBJ2-7
V gene: TRBV30
clone size: once
D gene: TRBD2
CDR3 protein: CAWSVQVRTPGLVRYEQYF
CDR3 DNA: TGTGCCTGGAGTGTACAAGTCCGGACACCGGGACTAGTACGATACGAGCAGTACTTC

J gene: TRBJ1-5
V gene: TRBV30
clone size: once
D gene: .
CDR3 protein: CAWSPDSSNQPQHF
CDR3 DNA: TGTGCCTGGAGCCCCGACAGTAGCAATCAGCCCCAGCATTTT

J gene: TRBJ1-1
V gene: TRBV7-3
clone size: .
D gene: .
CDR3 protein: CASSLKGRETEAFF
CDR3 DNA: TGTGCCAGCAGCTTGAAGGGAAGGGAGACTGAAGCTTTCTTT

J gene: TRBJ2-1
V gene: TRBV7-8
clone size: .
D gene: .
CDR3 protein: CASSLEASSYNEQFF
CDR3 DNA: TGTGCCAGCAGCTTAGAAGCGAGCTCCTACAATGAGCAGTTCTTC

J gene: TRBJ1-4
V gene: TRBV10-2
clone size: .
D gene: .
CDR3 protein: CASSGASNEKLFF
CDR3 DNA: TGCGCCAGCAGCGGGGCCTCAAATGAAAAACTGTTTTTT

J gene: TRBJ2-1
V gene: TRBV12-3/TRBV12-4
clone size: .
D gene: .
CDR3 protein: CASSPLNRHEQFF
CDR3 DNA: TGTGCCAGCAGTCCCCTAAATAGGCATGAGCAGTTCTTC

J gene: TRBJ1-3
V gene: TRBV7-3
clone size: .
D gene: .
CDR3 protein: CASSLGHQGNSGNTIYF
CDR3 DNA: TGTGCCAGCAGCTTAGGCCACCAGGGCAACTCTGGAAACACCATATATTTT

J gene: TRBJ1-5
V gene: TRBV27
clone size: .
D gene: .
CDR3 protein: CASSSSGSLYSNQPQHF
CDR3 DNA: TGTGCCAGCAGTTCGTCAGGGTCCCTATATAGCAATCAGCCCCAGCATTTT

J gene: TRBJ2-7
V gene: TRBV6-6
clone size: .
D gene: TRBD1
CDR3 protein: CASSFPGQGSSYEQYF
CDR3 DNA: TGTGCCAGCAGTTTCCCGGGACAGGGGAGCTCCTACGAGCAGTACTTC

J gene: TRBJ1-5
V gene: TRBV6-6
clone size: once
D gene: .
CDR3 protein: CASSYSKGFGDQPQHF
CDR3 DNA: TGTGCCAGCAGTTACTCGAAAGGATTCGGGGATCAGCCCCAGCATTTT

J gene: TRBJ2-3
V gene: TRBV2
clone size: .
D gene: .
CDR3 protein: CASSEGAQVGTDTQYF
CDR3 DNA: TGTGCCAGCAGTGAAGGGGCCCAAGTGGGCACAGATACGCAGTATTTT

J gene: TRBJ2-1
V gene: TRBV5-1
clone size: .
D gene: .
CDR3 protein: CASSSLFGATYNEQFF
CDR3 DNA: TGCGCCAGCAGCTCCCTCTTCGGGGCGACCTACAATGAGCAGTTCTTC

J gene: TRBJ2-5
V gene: TRBV20-1
clone size: .
D gene: .
CDR3 protein: CSASRYKETQYF
CDR3 DNA: TGCAGTGCTAGTAGGTACAAAGAGACCCAGTACTTC

J gene: TRBJ1-2
V gene: TRBV2
clone size: .
D gene: .
CDR3 protein: CASRRTRGANYGYTF
CDR3 DNA: TGTGCCAGCAGAAGAACCAGGGGAGCTAACTATGGCTACACCTTC

J gene: TRBJ1-3
V gene: TRBV7-9
clone size: few
D gene: .
CDR3 protein: CASSLDRLPWPGNTIYF
CDR3 DNA: TGTGCCAGCAGCTTAGACAGGCTACCTTGGCCTGGAAACACCATATATTTT

J gene: TRBJ2-7
V gene: TRBV12-3/TRBV12-4
clone size: .
D gene: TRBD1
CDR3 protein: CASSLATGGEQYF
CDR3 DNA: TGTGCCAGCAGTTTAGCGACAGGGGGCGAGCAGTACTTC

J gene: TRBJ2-1
V gene: TRBV28
clone size: .
D gene: .
CDR3 protein: CASSLWLASYNEQFF
CDR3 DNA: TGTGCCAGCAGTTTATGGCTAGCTTCGTACAATGAGCAGTTCTTC

J gene: TRBJ2-1
V gene: TRBV13
clone size: .
D gene: .
CDR3 protein: CASRLGGYNEQFF
CDR3 DNA: TGTGCCAGCAGACTAGGGGGGTACAATGAGCAGTTCTTC

J gene: TRBJ2-3
V gene: TRBV29-1
clone size: .
D gene: TRBD2
CDR3 protein: CSVPRLAGSSTDTQYF
CDR3 DNA: TGCAGCGTTCCGAGACTAGCGGGATCTAGCACAGATACGCAGTATTTT

J gene: TRBJ2-1
V gene: TRBV5-5
clone size: .
D gene: TRBD1
CDR3 protein: CASSRTGTGYIDEQFF
CDR3 DNA: TGTGCCAGCAGCCGGACCGGGACAGGGTATATCGATGAGCAGTTCTTC

J gene: TRBJ2-7
V gene: TRBV7-2
clone size: .
D gene: TRBD2
CDR3 protein: CASSLDSYGGAYYEQYF
CDR3 DNA: TGTGCCAGCAGCTTAGATTCTTACGGGGGGGCCTACTACGAGCAGTACTTC

J gene: TRBJ2-7
V gene: TRBV6-5
clone size: .
D gene: .
CDR3 protein: CASNRDNTYEQYF
CDR3 DNA: TGTGCCAGCAACCGGGACAACACCTACGAGCAGTACTTC

J gene: TRBJ2-2
V gene: TRBV18
clone size: .
D gene: TRBD2
CDR3 protein: CASSPFSGESTGELFF
CDR3 DNA: TGTGCCAGCTCACCATTTAGCGGGGAAAGCACCGGGGAGCTGTTTTTT

J gene: TRBJ2-7
V gene: TRBV5-1
clone size: once
D gene: .
CDR3 protein: CASSLTEGGTYEQYF
CDR3 DNA: TGCGCCAGCAGCTTGACCGAGGGAGGAACTTACGAGCAGTACTTC

J gene: TRBJ1-2
V gene: TRBV9
clone size: .
D gene: TRBD1
CDR3 protein: CASSVSGQGDYGYTF
CDR3 DNA: TGTGCCAGCAGCGTATCGGGACAGGGGGACTATGGCTACACCTTC

J gene: TRBJ2-1
V gene: TRBV14
clone size: .
D gene: TRBD2
CDR3 protein: CASSQGLRGTSGSSYNEQFF
CDR3 DNA: TGTGCCAGCAGCCAAGGCCTTCGCGGGACTAGCGGGAGTAGCTACAATGAGCAGTTCTTC

J gene: TRBJ2-2
V gene: TRBV19
clone size: .
D gene: .
CDR3 protein: CASPRATGELFF
CDR3 DNA: TGTGCCAGTCCCAGGGCCACCGGGGAGCTGTTTTTT